A single sample gave rise to the 9 T cell receptor beta chains below, sequenced in a study of T cells in localized non-small cell lung cancer. Using immunoSEQ multiplex PCR, the repertoire was profiled, and TCRdb retains in-frame clones only, with some absent. The data show nearly 25,000 clones, more than 75% seen once. This specimen was peripheral blood, taken before any cancer treatment. The receptor source for this set is a male donor aged 60 or over with stage II squamous cell lung carcinoma.

The J gene is TRBJ2-1, the V gene TRBV2; 8 bases map to TRBD2. The CDR3 contains 16 residues. With V trimmed by 5 bases and J by 6 bases, 12 bases remained unmatched. Germline values: CDR1 SNHLY, CDR2 FYNNEI. CDR3 residues: CASSPRLAWGINEQFF. The CDR3 bases are TGTGCCAGCAGTCCCCGACTAGCGTGGGGGATCAATGAGCAGTTCTTC.

The V gene is TRBV7-8, the J gene TRBJ2-5; D perhaps matches TRBD1 (5 bases). V dropped 5 bases and J dropped 7 bases, with 17 bases sitting between them. CDR1 is SGHVS and CDR2 is FQNEAQ in the germline V gene. The CDR3 contains 14 residues. In DNA form, the CDR3 reads TGTGCCAGCAGCCCGTCGCTCCAGGGTGGGACCCAGTACTTC. This codes for CASSPSLQGGTQYF.

The V gene is TRBV7-2, the J gene TRBJ1-2, with a weak D call TRBD1 (5 bases). The CDR3 contains 14 residues. Germline V gene data show CDR1 as SGHTA and CDR2 as FQGNSA. V lost 0 bases and J 7 bases, leaving 12 bases between the germline ends. The CDR3 DNA sequence: TGTGCCAGCAGCTTAGCACGAGGGGTGGGTGGCTACACCTTC. Residues: CASSLARGVGGYTF.

The genes are TRBV9 and TRBJ2-3, with D unresolved. Germline V CDR1 and CDR2: SGDLS, YYNGEE. This CDR3 region has 16 residues. Trimming stripped 2 bases from V and 1 base from J, with 14 bases between. CDR3 region: CASSVEPTRGTDTQYF. Written as DNA, the CDR3 is TGTGCCAGCAGCGTCGAACCAACCCGGGGCACAGATACGCAGTATTTT.

The rearrangement joins TRBV30 to TRBJ1-1, with unresolved D. V lost 0 bases and J 1 base, leaving 15 bases between the germline ends. Germline CDR1 is GTSNPN and CDR2 is SVGIG (reference sequence). This CDR3 has 16 residues. The CDR3 reads CAWSVRGLDGNTEAFF. In DNA, the CDR3 is TGTGCCTGGAGTGTACGAGGGCTCGATGGGAACACTGAAGCTTTCTTT.

This clone appeared once. The J gene is TRBJ2-5, the V gene TRBV15, with 15 bases that match TRBD2. After removal of 1 base from V and 4 bases from J, the junction contained 13 bases not matched to a gene. CDR3 size: 20 residues. Per germline, CDR1 LNHNV and CDR2 YYDKDF (reference sequence). As DNA, the CDR3 is TGTGCCACCAGCAGAGCCGGACTAGCGGGAGGGCCGATGGGAGGAGAGACCCAGTACTTC. Amino acid sequence: CATSRAGLAGGPMGGETQYF.

The V gene is TRBV5-8, the J gene TRBJ2-5; 9 positions agree with TRBD2. V was clipped by 0 bases and J by 6 bases; unmatched bases: 9. CDR3 length equals 16 residues. The germline V gene encodes CDR1 SGHTS and CDR2 YDEGEE. The CDR3 here is CASSLGLRGGRQTQYF. CDR3 sequence (DNA): TGTGCCAGCAGCTTGGGTCTGCGGGGGGGCCGACAGACCCAGTACTTC.

J is TRBJ1-3 and V is TRBV28, with D uncertain. Germline V CDR1 and CDR2: MDHEN, SYDVKM. V lost 4 bases to trimming and J lost 4 bases, with 14 bases between them. The CDR3 loop spans 15 amino acids. The DNA of the CDR3 is TGTGCCAGCAGTTCCGACCGAGCGGGGGGAAACACCATATATTTT. Protein product: CASSSDRAGGNTIYF.

This rearrangement joins TRBV20-1 to TRBJ2-1, with D hard to call. Germline CDR1 and CDR2: DFQATT and SNEGSKA (reference sequence). The CDR3 is 11 amino acids. The V and J ends lost 6 bases and 5 bases respectively, with 8 bases between them. The CDR3 loop reads CSATINNEQFF. DNA for the CDR3: TGCAGTGCCACTATAAACAATGAGCAGTTCTTC.